One and the same sample provided the 20 T cell receptor beta chains below, sequenced in a study of Graves' ophthalmopathy and Graves' hyperthyroidism. The authors amplified TCR beta CDR3 regions, and they did so from RNA transcripts for repertoire sequencing. The first-round RT-PCR employed HTBI primers together with the Qiagen OneStep RT-PCR kit. A multiplex PCR was then performed as the second round. One entry per CDR3 protein results from TCRdb running MiXCR on the multiplex PCR reads. The sample yields about 1.1 million distinct CDR3 sequences, 35% to 45% seen once. What was sequenced was peripheral blood or thyroid tissue (not recorded which). The receptors were gathered from an adult man with Graves' hyperthyroidism.

This chain links TRBV10-3 with TRBJ2-5, with 12 bases identical to TRBD1. V was clipped by 5 bases and J by 4 bases; unmatched bases: 8. The V gene's germline CDR1 is ENHRY and CDR2 SYGVKD. This CDR3 comprises 16 residues. As DNA, the CDR3 is TGTGCCATCAGTTCCGGGACAGGGGGCTTTGGAGAGACCCAGTACTTC. This translates into CAISSGTGGFGETQYF.

This clonotype was seen many times. The V gene is TRBV2, the J gene TRBJ2-7; TRBD2 agrees at 10 bases. The CDR3 length is 18 residues. Germline values: CDR1 SNHLY, CDR2 FYNNEI. With 3 bases clipped from V and 2 bases from J, the junction kept 13 bases outside the gene matches. The chain's CDR3 is CASSDILAGALSAYEQYF. CDR3 coding DNA: TGTGCCAGCAGTGACATCCTAGCGGGAGCCCTATCGGCCTACGAGCAGTACTTC. The entire variable domain, with the rest obtained from reference TRBV2 and TRBJ2-7, is as follows: EPEVTQTPSHQVTQMGQEVILRCVPISNHLYFYWYRQILGQKVEFLVSFYNNEISEKSEIFDDQFSVERPDGSNFTLKIRSTKLEDSAMYFCASSDILAGALSAYEQYFGPGTRLTVT.

This clonotype was detected only once. V is TRBV29-1 and J is TRBJ2-5; D uncertain. CDR1 is SQVTM, CDR2 ANQGSEA, per germline. This CDR3 is built from 14 residues. CDR3 residues: CSYGRREHQETQYF. DNA for the CDR3: TGCAGTTACGGTCGGCGAGAACACCAAGAGACCCAGTACTTC.

The rearrangement joins TRBV12-3 or TRBV12-4 to TRBJ2-7; D gene uncertain. The CDR3 is made up of 13 amino acids. The V gene lost 4 bases and the J gene lost 3 bases, with 10 bases spanning the gap. CDR3 sequence: CASSYSPFYEQYF. The CDR3 DNA sequence: TGTGCCAGCAGTTACTCACCCTTCTACGAGCAGTACTTC.

This clonotype was found once. Since a much larger clone is just one base distant, this may be a read error. This chain uses TRBV12-3 or TRBV12-4 with TRBJ1-4; 7 bases fit TRBD1. With 6 bases clipped from V and 8 bases from J, the junction kept 12 bases outside the gene matches. The CDR3 length is 15 residues. CDR3 protein: CASSTTRDSAEKLFF. The CDR3 DNA sequence: TGTGCCAGCAGCACGACTCGGGACAGCGCGGAAAAACTGTTTTTT.

A note on this clonotype: Being one base from a much bigger clone, this may be a read error. The chain combines TRBV7-9 with TRBJ1-1, with TRBD1 matching 7 bases. Unmatched junction bases numbered 3, after V lost 3 bases and J lost 2 bases. Germline-derived CDR1 and CDR2 are SEHNR and FQNEAQ (reference sequence). The CDR3 extends over 14 amino acids. The CDR3 protein is CASSFGTDNTEAFF. The CDR3 DNA sequence: TGTGCCAGCAGCTTCGGGACAGACAACACTGAAGCTTTCTTT. The entire variable domain, with the rest obtained from reference TRBV7-9 and TRBJ1-1, is as follows: DTGVSQNPRHKITKRGQNVTFRCDPISEHNRLYWYRQTLGQGPEFLTYFQNEAQLEKSRLLSDRFSAERPKGSFSTLEIQRTEQGDSAMYLCASSFGTDNTEAFFGQGTRLTVV.

This clonotype was observed a handful of times. The gene calls are TRBV19 and TRBJ1-1, with D perhaps matching TRBD1 (5 bases). Trimming left V 0 bases short and J 0 bases short, with 17 bases between. CDR3 length: 18 amino acids. Germline CDR1 LNHDA, CDR2 SQIVND (reference sequence). In DNA, the CDR3 is TGTGCCAGTAGTATAGATCTTCGGCGGGGGACCATGAACACTGAAGCTTTCTTT. Protein sequence: CASSIDLRRGTMNTEAFF.

The V call is TRBV5-1, the J call TRBJ2-7, with a weak D call TRBD1 (6 bases). This CDR3 is built from 15 residues. Germline lookup yields CDR1 SGHRS and CDR2 YFSETQ. With 4 bases removed from V and 4 bases from J, the gap between germline ends came to 18 bases. The CDR3 bases are TGCGCCAGCAGCGCGGCGAGGGACATTAAGTACGAGCAGTACTTC. Translated, it gives CASSAARDIKYEQYF.

The chain links TRBV7-2 to TRBJ1-6; unclear D gene. This CDR3 has 18 amino acids. Trimming removed 5 bases at V and 2 bases at J, with 19 bases between. CDR1 is SGHTA, CDR2 FQGNSA, per germline. This chain's CDR3 is CASSAELAGAAYNSPLHF. For the CDR3, the DNA is TGTGCCAGCAGCGCAGAACTAGCGGGAGCCGCCTATAATTCACCCCTCCACTTT.

Of note for this clonotype: Being one base from a much bigger clone, this may be a read error. The genes are TRBV6-6 and TRBJ1-4; D remains unclear. Germline V lookup: CDR1 MNHNY, CDR2 SVGAGI (reference sequence). CDR3 length equals 14 residues. Between the trimmed V and J ends, which lost 5 bases and 5 bases, there was a span of 12 bases. The CDR3 nucleotides are TGTGCCAGCAGTCACCGGGAAACCAATGAAAAACTGTTTTTT. Its translation is CASSHRETNEKLFF.

The chain has TRBV2 and TRBJ2-7, with D possibly being TRBD1 (7 bases). Germline V gives CDR1 SNHLY, CDR2 FYNNEI. V was trimmed by 7 bases and J by 2 bases, leaving 21 bases between them. CDR3 length equals 16 residues. The CDR3 nucleotides read TGTGCCAGCAACCAGGGGGGTACGGGCTTCCCCTACGAGCAGTACTTC. It is translated as CASNQGGTGFPYEQYF.

J is TRBJ1-1 and V is TRBV25-1; D uncertain. CDR1 is MGHDK, CDR2 SYGVNS, per germline. The CDR3 is made up of 16 amino acids. Trimming removed 1 base at V and 0 bases at J, with 12 bases between. The CDR3 coding sequence is TGTGCCAGCAGTGAATCCCGGGGAAAAATGAACACTGAAGCTTTCTTT. This translates into CASSESRGKMNTEAFF.

This clonotype was detected ten times or more. V gene TRBV6-5 combines with J gene TRBJ2-7; TRBD1 aligns across 8 bases. The V gene end was trimmed by 5 bases and the J gene end by 2 bases; junction bases not matched to a gene: 11. The V gene's germline CDR1 is MNHEY and CDR2 SVGAGI. CDR3 size: 16 residues. The CDR3 nucleotides read TGTGCCAGCAGTACTACGTACAGGGGGAGAACCTACGAGCAGTACTTC. This encodes CASSTTYRGRTYEQYF.

This clonotype was detected many times. This chain links TRBV5-1 with TRBJ1-1; D gene uncertain. This CDR3 spans 14 amino acids. V was trimmed by 1 base and J by 4 bases, leaving 11 bases between them. Germline CDR1 is SGHRS and CDR2 is YFSETQ. The CDR3 DNA is TGCGCCAGCAGCTTGACACAATCGGGCACTGAAGCTTTCTTT. It is translated as CASSLTQSGTEAFF.

This clonotype came up many times. V usage is TRBV19 and J usage is TRBJ2-2; D unresolved. Germline V gene lookup returns CDR1 LNHDA and CDR2 SQIVND (reference sequence). This CDR3 is built from 12 residues. The V and J ends lost 9 bases and 2 bases respectively, with 7 bases between them. CDR3 coding DNA: TGTGCCAGCAGCACAAACACCGGGGAGCTGTTTTTT. It yields the protein CASSTNTGELFF.

The chain links TRBV18 to TRBJ2-7; D perhaps matches TRBD2 (6 bases). Trimming shortened V by 1 base and J by 2 bases, and 9 bases separated the two germline ends. CDR3 length equals 14 residues. CDR1 and CDR2 from the germline V gene are KGHSH and LQKENI. The CDR3 loop reads CASSPLAVPYEQYF. CDR3 sequence (DNA): TGTGCCAGCTCACCACTAGCGGTCCCCTACGAGCAGTACTTC.

V is TRBV4-3 and J is TRBJ1-1; D uncertain. Germline V gives CDR1 LGHNA, CDR2 YSLEER. V shed 1 base and J shed 0 bases, with 12 bases lying between them. CDR3 length equals 16 residues. CDR3 sequence (DNA): TGCGCCAGCAGCCAAGTTCAGGCAGGTATGAACACTGAAGCTTTCTTT. This encodes CASSQVQAGMNTEAFF.

In this sample, this clonotype turned up many times. The chain links TRBV12-3 or TRBV12-4 to TRBJ2-2; D is ambiguous. The CDR3 length is 14 residues. The V end was cut by 6 bases, the J end by 7 bases, with 15 bases between. For the CDR3, the DNA is TGTGCCAGCAGGCTTGGATCTGTTAGCGGGGAGCTGTTTTTT. This gives the protein CASRLGSVSGELFF.

The chain employs TRBV5-4 and TRBJ2-5; 7 bases fit TRBD1. CDR1 and CDR2 from the germline V gene are SGHNT and YYREEE (reference sequence). The CDR3 runs to 15 residues. The ends lost 1 base at V and 3 bases at J; junction bases unmatched: 6. The CDR3 loop reads CASSLSRQGKETQYF. The DNA for the CDR3 is TGTGCCAGCAGCTTGTCCCGACAGGGCAAAGAGACCCAGTACTTC. The whole variable domain, remainder taken from reference TRBV5-4 and TRBJ2-5, is ETGVTQSPTHLIKTRGQQVTLRCSSQSGHNTVSWYQQALGQGPQFIFQYYREEENGRGNFPPRFSGLQFPNYSSELNVNALELDDSALYLCASSLSRQGKETQYFGPGTRLLVL.

This clonotype has a count of ten or more. The genes are TRBV7-6 and TRBJ1-4; tentatively, D is TRBD1 (6 bases). CDR1 and CDR2 from the germline V gene are SGHVS and FNYEAQ. This CDR3 spans 16 amino acids. V gave up 5 bases and J gave up 8 bases, with 21 bases separating them. In nucleotides, the CDR3 is TGTGCCAGCAGCCCCAGGGGCCAGAGTGGGCGGGAAAAACTGTTTTTT. This gives the protein CASSPRGQSGREKLFF. The full variable domain, in which reference TRBV7-6 and TRBJ1-4 provide the parts outside the CDR3, is GAGVSQSPRYKVTKRGQDVALRCDPISGHVSLYWYRQALGQGPEFLTYFNYEAQQDKSGLPNDRFSAERPEGSISTLTIQRTEQRDSAMYRCASSPRGQSGREKLFFGSGTQLSVL.